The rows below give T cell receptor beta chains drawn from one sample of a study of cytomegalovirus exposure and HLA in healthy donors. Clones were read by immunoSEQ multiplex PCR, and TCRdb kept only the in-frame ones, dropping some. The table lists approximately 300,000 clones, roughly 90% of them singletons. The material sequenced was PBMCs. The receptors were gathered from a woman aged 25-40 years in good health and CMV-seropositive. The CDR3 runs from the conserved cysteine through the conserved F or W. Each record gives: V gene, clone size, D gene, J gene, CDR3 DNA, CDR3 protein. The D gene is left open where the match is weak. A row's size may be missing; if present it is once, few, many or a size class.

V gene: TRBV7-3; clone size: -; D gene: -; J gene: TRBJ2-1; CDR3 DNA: TGTGCCAGCAGCCCGGGGGGCGGCAATGAGCAGTTCTTC; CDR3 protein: CASSPGGGNEQFF
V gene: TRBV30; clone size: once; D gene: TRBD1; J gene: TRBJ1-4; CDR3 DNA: TGTGCCTTCTCTCAGGGGGCACCTGAAAAACTGTTTTTT; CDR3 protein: CAFSQGAPEKLFF
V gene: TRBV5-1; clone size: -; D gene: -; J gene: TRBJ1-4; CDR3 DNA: TGCGCCAGCCGCCCTCAGGGAACTAATGAAAAACTGTTTTTT; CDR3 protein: CASRPQGTNEKLFF
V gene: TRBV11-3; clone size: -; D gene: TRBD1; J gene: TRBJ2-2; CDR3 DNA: TGTGCCAGCAGCTTAGCACCAACCCGGACAGGCTCGAACACCGGGGAGCTGTTTTTT; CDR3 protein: CASSLAPTRTGSNTGELFF
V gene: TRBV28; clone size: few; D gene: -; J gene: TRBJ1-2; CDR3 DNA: TGTGCCAGCAGCAATACAGGGTTCGTCTATGGCTACACCTTC; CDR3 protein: CASSNTGFVYGYTF
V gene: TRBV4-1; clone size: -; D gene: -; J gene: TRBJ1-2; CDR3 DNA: TGCGCCAGCAGCCAAGGTAAAAACTACTATGGCTACACCTTC; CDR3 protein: CASSQGKNYYGYTF
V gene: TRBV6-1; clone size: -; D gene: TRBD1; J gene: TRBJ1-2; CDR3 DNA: TGTGCCAGCAGTGAAGCGTCCGGGACAGGCCCTGGCTACACCTTC; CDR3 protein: CASSEASGTGPGYTF
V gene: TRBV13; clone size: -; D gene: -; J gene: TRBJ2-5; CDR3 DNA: TGTGCCAGCAGCTTAAGGGGGACCCAGTACTTC; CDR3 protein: CASSLRGTQYF
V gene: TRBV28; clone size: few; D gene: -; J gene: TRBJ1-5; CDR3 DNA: TGTGCCAGCAGTTCAGGGGCCAGCCCGGGGAGACAGCCCCAGCATTTT; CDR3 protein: CASSSGASPGRQPQHF
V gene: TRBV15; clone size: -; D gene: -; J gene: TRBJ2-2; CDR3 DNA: TGTGCCACCAGCAGAGGGAACACCGGGGAGCTGTTTTTT; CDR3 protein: CATSRGNTGELFF